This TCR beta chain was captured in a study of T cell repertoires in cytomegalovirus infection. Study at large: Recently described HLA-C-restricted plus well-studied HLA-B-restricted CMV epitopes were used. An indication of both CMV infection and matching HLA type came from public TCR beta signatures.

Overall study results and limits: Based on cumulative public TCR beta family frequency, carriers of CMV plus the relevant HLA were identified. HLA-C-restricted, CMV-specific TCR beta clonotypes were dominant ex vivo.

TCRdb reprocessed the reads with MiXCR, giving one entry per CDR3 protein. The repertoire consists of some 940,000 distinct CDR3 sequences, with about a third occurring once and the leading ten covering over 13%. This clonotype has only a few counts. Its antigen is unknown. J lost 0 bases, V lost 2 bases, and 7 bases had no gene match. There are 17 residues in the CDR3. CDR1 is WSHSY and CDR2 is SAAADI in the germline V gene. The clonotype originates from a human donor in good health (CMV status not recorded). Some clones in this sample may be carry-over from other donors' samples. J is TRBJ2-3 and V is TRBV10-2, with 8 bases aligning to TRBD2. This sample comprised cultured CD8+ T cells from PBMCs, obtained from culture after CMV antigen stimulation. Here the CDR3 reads CASSEELRTSSTDTQYF. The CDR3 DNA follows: TGCGCCAGCAGTGAGGAATTAAGGACTAGCAGCACAGATACGCAGTATTTT.